This T cell receptor (beta chain) was retrieved from a study of Ad26.COV2.S vaccination and SARS-CoV-2 variants. Study outcomes and limitations: Ad26.COV2.S recipients had broader spike-specific TCRs (P = 0.0014).

Clones were sequenced by immunoSEQ multiplex PCR, and TCRdb holds only the in-frame ones, with some missing. The sample lists about 350,000 clones, around 89% occurring once. Deletions cut 0 bases from V and 4 bases from J, with 16 bases between. This CDR3 has 16 residues. In germline, CDR1 is SGHRS, CDR2 YFSETQ. Note on this clone: Its specificity is unknown.

Documented treatment: about 20 received Ad26.COV2.S at low or high dose, single or two shots; a few received placebo; per-sample allocation not given. Sampling occurred on day 63 after the first vaccine or placebo injection. The donor was a Boston adult aged 18-55 years. The chain couples TRBV5-1 to TRBJ2-5; the D gene is possibly TRBD2 (6 bases). This material consisted of peripheral blood, taken in a trial of Ad26.COV2.S vaccine versus placebo. The clonotype comes from a person between 18 and 59 years old who received the Ad26.COV2.S COVID-19 vaccine or a placebo. CDR3 residues: CASSLAPRAGIETQYF. For the CDR3, the DNA is TGCGCCAGCAGCTTGGCCCCCCGCGCGGGGATAGAGACCCAGTACTTC.